Here is one T cell receptor beta chain with its context. This clonotype came up a few times. It lacks a known antigen. Base qualities are not recorded, but no much larger clone differs from it by a single base. The germline V gene sets CDR1 to MNHNS and CDR2 to SASEGT. The CDR3 numbers 13 residues from cysteine through phenylalanine. The sequence is cut down to CDR3 DNA, 39 bases in frame from base 1. Trimming removed 7 bases from V and 8 bases from J; the gene matches leave 8 bases unexplained. The source of the sample is a study of blood T cells in healthy people across ages (dated by TCRdb to the mid-2010s). Study-wide context: Template switching captured roughly one uniquely barcoded TCR beta cDNA molecule per two T cells in model experiments. To track age-related changes in TCR beta repertoire diversity, the study relied on deep sequencing normalized with unique cDNA molecular identifiers. The donors were divided into four age groups: young (average approximately 15 years), middle-aged (over 35), aged (around 59) and long-lived (around 80). To avoid experimental bias, donors of different ages were spread randomly across the sequencing lanes. The study analyzed two additional independent replicas of 1 million unique cDNA reads from the same blood draw for two donors, one aged 18 to 30 and one aged 80 or older.

The library was obtained by 5' RACE. This sample was sequenced with an Illumina HiSeq 2500. The second PCR ran for roughly 7 to 12 cycles and used a J-beta primer mix along with a sample-barcoded 5' primer. A template-switch 5' adaptor carrying 12 random nucleotides introduced a unique molecular identifier onto each TCR beta cDNA molecule. At least 3 million CDR3-containing paired-end reads were obtained from each sample. The Mint cDNA synthesis kit, primed by a TRBC-specific oligonucleotide, was used to synthesize first-strand cDNA from all RNA. Following uracil-DNA glycosylase treatment, a first 18-cycle PCR with universal primers M1SS and BC2_uni_R was performed on all cDNA. The authors processed their data as follows. Normalization of each sample was performed by random selection of 1 million high-quality reads, each carrying a distinct molecular identifier. Reads sharing molecular identifiers were discarded rather than binned into consensus sequences. MiTCR, set to a Q25 quality threshold and the strictest error-elimination algorithm, was used for CDR3 identification, clonotype clustering and error correction. A nonparametric unseen species model using Euler transformation provided a lower-bound estimate of total TCR beta diversity. Through fastp at Q25 and MiXCR, TCRdb rebuilt clones from the public reads, retaining in-frame beta chains. Entries are consolidated by CDR3 protein sequence, retaining the most common genes and DNA. TCRdb assigned the V and J calls; the authors' analysis was not used. The sample table records about 1,400,000 distinct CDR3 sequences; approximately 59% of these occur just once. The top ten clonotypes cover more than 6% of the sample.

Overall results and qualifications from the work: Estimates of total diversity based on one million sequenced T cells were regarded as lower bounds and as underestimates. Compared with the aged group, the long-lived group had more naive CD4+ T cells, fewer expanded clones and increased TCR diversity, suggesting age selection. Conclusive comparison of naive and antigen-experienced compartments was prevented by the profiling of bulk unsorted PBMCs. A strong correlation was found between observed TCR beta diversity and the percentage of naive T cells measured by flow cytometry. Observed TCR beta diversity per million T cells fell roughly linearly with age, and a significant reduction was already apparent by age about 36. Because the CMV infection status of the donors was unknown, age-related changes in expanded clonotypes may potentially have been confounded.

The donors were roughly 38 Caucasian individuals from Russia, aged roughly 6 to 100 years, who were systemically healthy. Each donor gave ten milliliters of peripheral blood, drawn into EDTA-treated Vacutainer tubes. Ficoll-Paque density-gradient centrifugation was used to isolate PBMCs, with at least 7 million per sample. Total RNA was extracted from PBMCs with Trizol reagent, with at least 6 micrograms obtained per sample. The percentages of naive CD45RAhigh/CD27high T cells were determined by flow cytometry on a PBMC aliquot from every donor. Sample: blood. This receptor was obtained from a young man in good health. The chain is encoded by TRBV6-1 joined to TRBJ2-1; a stretch of 7 junction bases matches TRBD2. CDR3 protein: CASIIKGGDEQFF. Here is the DNA: TGTGCCAGCATTATAAAGGGAGGGGATGAGCAGTTCTTC.